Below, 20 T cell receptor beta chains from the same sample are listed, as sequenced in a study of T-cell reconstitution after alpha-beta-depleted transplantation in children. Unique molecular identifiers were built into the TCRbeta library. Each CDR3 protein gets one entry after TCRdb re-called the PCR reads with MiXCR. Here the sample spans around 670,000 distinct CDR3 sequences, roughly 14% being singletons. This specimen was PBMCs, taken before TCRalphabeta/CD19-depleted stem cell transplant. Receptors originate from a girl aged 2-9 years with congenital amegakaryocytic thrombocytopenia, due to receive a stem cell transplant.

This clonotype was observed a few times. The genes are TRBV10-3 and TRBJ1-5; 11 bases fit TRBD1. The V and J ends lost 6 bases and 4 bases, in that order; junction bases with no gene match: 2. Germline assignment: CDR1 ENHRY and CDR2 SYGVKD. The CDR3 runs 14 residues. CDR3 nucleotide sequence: TGTGCCATCAGGGGGGACAGGGGGAATCAGCCCCAGCATTTT. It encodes CAIRGDRGNQPQHF.

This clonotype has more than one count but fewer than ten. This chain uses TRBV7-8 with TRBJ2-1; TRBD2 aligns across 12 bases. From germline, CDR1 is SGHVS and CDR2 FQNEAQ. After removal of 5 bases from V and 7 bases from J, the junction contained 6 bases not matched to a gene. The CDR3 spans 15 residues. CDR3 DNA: TGTGCCAGCAGCCTGCGGACTAGCGGGGCTAATGAGCAGTTCTTC. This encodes CASSLRTSGANEQFF.

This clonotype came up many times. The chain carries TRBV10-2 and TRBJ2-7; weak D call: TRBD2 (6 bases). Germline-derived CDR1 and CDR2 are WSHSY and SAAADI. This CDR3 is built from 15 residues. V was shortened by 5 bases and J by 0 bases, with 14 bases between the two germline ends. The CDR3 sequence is CASSPGLSGSYEQYF. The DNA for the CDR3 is TGCGCCAGCAGTCCGGGACTCTCCGGCTCCTACGAGCAGTACTTC.

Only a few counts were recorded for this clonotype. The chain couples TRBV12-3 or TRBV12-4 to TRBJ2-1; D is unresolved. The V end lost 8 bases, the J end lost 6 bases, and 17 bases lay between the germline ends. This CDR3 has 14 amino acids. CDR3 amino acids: CASQRPESPNEQFF. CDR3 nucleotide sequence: TGTGCCAGCCAGCGCCCTGAGAGCCCCAATGAGCAGTTCTTC.

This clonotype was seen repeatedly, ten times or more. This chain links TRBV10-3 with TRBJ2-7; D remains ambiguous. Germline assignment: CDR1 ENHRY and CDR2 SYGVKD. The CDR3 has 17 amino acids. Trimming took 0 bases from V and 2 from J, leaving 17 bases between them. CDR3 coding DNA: TGTGCCATCAGTGAGTCTAATTTGAAGCGACGTGCCTACGAGCAGTACTTC. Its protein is CAISESNLKRRAYEQYF.

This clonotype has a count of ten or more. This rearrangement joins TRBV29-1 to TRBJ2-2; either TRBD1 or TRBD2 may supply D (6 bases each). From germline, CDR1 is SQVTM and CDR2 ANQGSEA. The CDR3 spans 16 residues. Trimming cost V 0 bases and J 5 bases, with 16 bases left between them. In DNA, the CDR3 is TGCAGCGTTGAAGATAGCGGACAGTCATTTACCGGGGAGCTGTTTTTT. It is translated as CSVEDSGQSFTGELFF.

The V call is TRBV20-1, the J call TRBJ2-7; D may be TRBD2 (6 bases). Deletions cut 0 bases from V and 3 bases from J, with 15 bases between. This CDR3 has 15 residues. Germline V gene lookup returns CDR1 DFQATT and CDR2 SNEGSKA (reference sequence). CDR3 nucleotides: TGCAGTGCTAGAGAAGGCGCGGCGGGGAACTACGAGCAGTACTTC. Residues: CSAREGAAGNYEQYF.

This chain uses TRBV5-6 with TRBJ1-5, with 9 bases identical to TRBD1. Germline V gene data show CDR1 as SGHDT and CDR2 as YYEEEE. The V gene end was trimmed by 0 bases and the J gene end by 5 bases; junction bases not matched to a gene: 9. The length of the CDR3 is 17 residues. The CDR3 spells CASSLGGGQGIDQPQHF. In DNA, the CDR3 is TGTGCCAGCAGCTTGGGGGGGGGACAGGGTATCGATCAGCCCCAGCATTTT.

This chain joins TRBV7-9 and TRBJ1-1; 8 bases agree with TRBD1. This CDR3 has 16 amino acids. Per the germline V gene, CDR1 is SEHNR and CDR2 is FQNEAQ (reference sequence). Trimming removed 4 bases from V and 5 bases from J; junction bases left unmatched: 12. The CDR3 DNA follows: TGTGCCAGCAGCTCCGGACAGGGTGGGACCCGAACTGAAGCTTTCTTT. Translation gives CASSSGQGGTRTEAFF.

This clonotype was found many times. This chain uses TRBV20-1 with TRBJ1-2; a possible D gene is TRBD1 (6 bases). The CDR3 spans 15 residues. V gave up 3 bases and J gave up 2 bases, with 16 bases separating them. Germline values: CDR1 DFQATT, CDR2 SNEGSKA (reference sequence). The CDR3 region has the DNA TGCAGTGCTAGCACGAGGGACATCCTAAACTATGGCTACACCTTC. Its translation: CSASTRDILNYGYTF.

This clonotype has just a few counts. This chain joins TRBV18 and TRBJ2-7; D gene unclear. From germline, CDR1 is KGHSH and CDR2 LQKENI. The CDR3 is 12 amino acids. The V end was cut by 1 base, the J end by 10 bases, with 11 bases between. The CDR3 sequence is CASSPLEGNQYF. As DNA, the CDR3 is TGTGCCAGCTCACCACTCGAAGGCAATCAGTACTTC.

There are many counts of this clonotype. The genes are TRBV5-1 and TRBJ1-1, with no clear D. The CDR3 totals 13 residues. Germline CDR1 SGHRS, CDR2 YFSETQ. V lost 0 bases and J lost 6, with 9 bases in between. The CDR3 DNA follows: TGCGCCAGCAGCTTGGGCCAGTTGGCTGAAGCTTTCTTT. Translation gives CASSLGQLAEAFF.

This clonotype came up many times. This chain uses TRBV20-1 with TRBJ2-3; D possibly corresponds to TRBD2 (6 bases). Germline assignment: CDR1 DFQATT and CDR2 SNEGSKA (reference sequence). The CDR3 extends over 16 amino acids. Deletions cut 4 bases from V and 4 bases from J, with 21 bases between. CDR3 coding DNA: TGCAGTGCTACATCCCCCCTCACTAGCAGATCAGATACGCAGTATTTT. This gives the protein CSATSPLTSRSDTQYF.

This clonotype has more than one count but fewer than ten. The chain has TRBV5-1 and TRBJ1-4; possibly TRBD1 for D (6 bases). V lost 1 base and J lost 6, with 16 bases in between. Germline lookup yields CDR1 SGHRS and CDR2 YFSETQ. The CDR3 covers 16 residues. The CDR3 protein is CASSLPDSMSHEKLFF. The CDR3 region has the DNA TGCGCCAGCAGCTTGCCGGACAGTATGAGTCATGAAAAACTGTTTTTT. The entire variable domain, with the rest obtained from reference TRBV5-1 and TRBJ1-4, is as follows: KAGVTQTPRYLIKTRGQQVTLSCSPISGHRSVSWYQQTPGQGLQFLFEYFSETQRNKGNFPGRFSGRQFSNSRSEMNVSTLELGDSALYLCASSLPDSMSHEKLFFGSGTQLSVL.

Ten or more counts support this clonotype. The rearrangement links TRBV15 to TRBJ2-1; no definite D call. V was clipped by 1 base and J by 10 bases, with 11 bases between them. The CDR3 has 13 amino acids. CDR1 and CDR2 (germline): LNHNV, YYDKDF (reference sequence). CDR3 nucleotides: TGTGCCACCAGCAGAGCGTTTGGATCGGAGCAGTTCTTC. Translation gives CATSRAFGSEQFF.

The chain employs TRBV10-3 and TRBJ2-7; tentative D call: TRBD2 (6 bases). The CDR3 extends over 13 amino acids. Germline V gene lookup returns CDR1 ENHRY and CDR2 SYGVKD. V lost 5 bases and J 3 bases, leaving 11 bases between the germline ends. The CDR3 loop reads CAISYRENYEQYF. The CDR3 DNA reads TGTGCCATCAGTTACCGGGAGAACTACGAGCAGTACTTC.

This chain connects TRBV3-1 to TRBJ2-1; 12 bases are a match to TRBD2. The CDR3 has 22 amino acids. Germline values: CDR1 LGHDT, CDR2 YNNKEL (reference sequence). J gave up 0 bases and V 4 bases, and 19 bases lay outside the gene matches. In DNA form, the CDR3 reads TGTGCCAGCAGCCTCCCTCTCCTCCTAGCGGGAGGGGTCGGGCGCTCCTACAATGAGCAGTTCTTC. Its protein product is CASSLPLLLAGGVGRSYNEQFF.

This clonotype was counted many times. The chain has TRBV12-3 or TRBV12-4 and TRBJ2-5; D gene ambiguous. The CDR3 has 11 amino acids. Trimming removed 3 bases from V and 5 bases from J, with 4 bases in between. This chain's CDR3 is CASSFLETQYF. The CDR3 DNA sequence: TGTGCCAGCAGTTTCCTCGAGACCCAGTACTTC.

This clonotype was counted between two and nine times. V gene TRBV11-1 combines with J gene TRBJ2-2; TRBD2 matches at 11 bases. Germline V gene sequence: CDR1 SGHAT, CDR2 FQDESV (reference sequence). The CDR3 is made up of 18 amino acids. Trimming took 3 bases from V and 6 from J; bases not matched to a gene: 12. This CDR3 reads CASSFTLAGGPRSGELFF. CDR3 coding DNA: TGTGCCAGCAGCTTTACGCTAGCGGGAGGTCCACGGTCCGGGGAGCTGTTTTTT.

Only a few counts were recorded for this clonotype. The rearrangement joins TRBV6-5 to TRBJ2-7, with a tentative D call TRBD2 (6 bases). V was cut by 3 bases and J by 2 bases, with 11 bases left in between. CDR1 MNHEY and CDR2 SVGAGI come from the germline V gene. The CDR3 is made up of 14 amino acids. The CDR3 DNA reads TGTGCCAGCAGTTATAATCGGGAGACCTACGAGCAGTACTTC. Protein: CASSYNRETYEQYF.